The 17 T cell receptor beta chains presented below share a single source sample, sequenced in a study of shared clonotypes between healthy human individuals. Naive CD8 cells were CD45RO-negative, positively selected for CCR7, excluding terminally differentiated effector memory CD45RA+ cells. The data were produced by immunoSEQ multiplex PCR, yet TCRdb's version contains in-frame clones alone and is incomplete. The table shows hundreds of thousands of clones, with around 92% occurring only once. Sequenced: naive CD8+ T cells sorted from blood. The source of these receptors is a man in his thirties or forties in good health.

The V gene is TRBV27, the J gene TRBJ2-7; D is possibly TRBD1 or TRBD2 (6 bases each). In germline, CDR1 is MNHEY, CDR2 SMNVEV (reference sequence). Between the trimmed V and J ends, which lost 2 bases and 0 bases, there was a span of 11 bases. The CDR3 has 15 amino acids. The CDR3 here is CASSLGGQDSYEQYF. CDR3 nucleotide sequence: TGTGCCAGCAGTTTAGGGGGGCAGGACTCCTACGAGCAGTACTTC.

J is TRBJ1-3 and V is TRBV28; D may be TRBD1 (6 bases). The CDR3 is 15 residues long. CDR1 and CDR2 (germline): MDHEN, SYDVKM. The ends were cut back, 7 bases at V and 0 bases at J, with 13 bases in the middle. The CDR3 bases are TGTGCCAGCACCGAGGACAGCTTCTCTGGAAACACCATATATTTT. Its protein product is CASTEDSFSGNTIYF. The full variable domain, in which reference TRBV28 and TRBJ1-3 provide the parts outside the CDR3, is DVKVTQSSRYLVKRTGEKVFLECVQDMDHENMFWYRQDPGLGLRLIYFSYDVKMKEKGDIPEGYSVSREKKERFSLILESASTNQTSMYLCASTEDSFSGNTIYFGEGSWLTVV.

This clone came up once. The chain couples TRBV19 to TRBJ2-7, with D possibly being TRBD2 (6 bases). In germline, CDR1 is LNHDA, CDR2 SQIVND (reference sequence). This CDR3 spans 15 amino acids. Trimming took 5 bases from V and 0 from J, leaving 14 bases between them. Written as DNA, the CDR3 is TGTGCCAGTAGTCATAGCGGATCGAGCTCCTACGAGCAGTACTTC. Encoded protein: CASSHSGSSSYEQYF.

The CDR3 here is CASSLARQNYEQYF. In DNA, the CDR3 is TGCGCCAGCAGCTTGGCCCGACAAAACTACGAGCAGTACTTC. The rearrangement joins TRBV5-1 to TRBJ2-7, with no clear D. The CDR3 runs to 14 residues. V lost 0 bases to trimming and J lost 3 bases, with 10 bases between them. Germline V CDR1 and CDR2: SGHRS, YFSETQ.

The chain couples TRBV10-3 to TRBJ2-1; 11 bases agree with TRBD2. The CDR3 is made up of 16 amino acids. V lost 3 bases and J lost 7; bases outside the gene matches: 8. Germline loops: CDR1 ENHRY, CDR2 SYGVKD. The CDR3: CAISDSGTSGLNEQFF. The DNA for the CDR3 is TGTGCCATCAGTGATTCCGGGACTAGCGGACTAAATGAGCAGTTCTTC.

The chain combines TRBV7-9 with TRBJ2-3; no firm D call. CDR1 and CDR2 from the germline V gene are SEHNR and FQNEAQ (reference sequence). Trimming cost V 5 bases and J 3 bases, with 6 bases left between them. CDR3 length equals 12 residues. Here the CDR3 reads CASSKETDTQYF. The CDR3 nucleotides are TGTGCCAGCAGCAAAGAAACAGATACGCAGTATTTT.

This clone showed up just once. V usage is TRBV6-5 and J usage is TRBJ1-5; no clear D. Trimming stripped 0 bases from V and 5 bases from J, with 5 bases between. The CDR3 sequence is 13 residues long. Germline V CDR1 and CDR2: MNHEY, SVGAGI. The DNA of the CDR3 is TGTGCCAGCAGTTACTCGGCCGATCAGCCCCAGCATTTT. Its protein product is CASSYSADQPQHF.

As for this clone: Other DNA variants within this sample encode the same CDR3. V and J are TRBV28 and TRBJ2-1; no definite D call. This CDR3 contains 11 residues. Trimming shortened V by 1 base and J by 5 bases, and 0 bases separated the two germline ends. Germline CDR1 MDHEN, CDR2 SYDVKM. CDR3 DNA sequence: TGTGCCAGCAGTTTATACAATGAGCAGTTCTTC. Translating it yields CASSLYNEQFF.

The J gene is TRBJ2-3, the V gene TRBV9; 9 bases align to TRBD2. The CDR3 spans 15 residues. J gave up 0 bases and V 2 bases, and 1 base lay outside the gene matches. The germline CDR1 and CDR2 sequences are SGDLS and YYNGEE. CDR3 sequence: CASSVLAGSTDTQYF. CDR3 nucleotide sequence: TGTGCCAGCAGCGTCCTAGCGGGAAGCACAGATACGCAGTATTTT. The full variable domain, with the rest looked up from reference TRBV9 and TRBJ2-3, is DSGVTQTPKHLITATGQRVTLRCSPRSGDLSVYWYQQSLDQGLQFLIQYYNGEERAKGNILERFSAQQFPDLHSELNLSSLELGDSALYFCASSVLAGSTDTQYFGPGTRLTVL.

The rearrangement uses TRBV29-1 and TRBJ2-7, with TRBD2 identical over 8 bases. V dropped 8 bases and J dropped 0; count of bases not matched to a gene: 6. CDR1 is SQVTM and CDR2 is ANQGSEA in the germline V gene. The length of the CDR3 is 13 residues. CDR3 DNA sequence: TGCAGCACCTCCGGGGGGGGCTCCTACGAGCAGTACTTC. Its protein is CSTSGGGSYEQYF.

The rearrangement joins TRBV28 to TRBJ2-1; TRBD2 is a possible D gene (6 bases). Per germline, CDR1 MDHEN and CDR2 SYDVKM. The CDR3 is 14 residues long. Trimming stripped 3 bases from V and 7 bases from J, with 13 bases between. The chain's CDR3 is CASSFAGRSNEQFF. The CDR3 bases are TGTGCCAGCAGTTTCGCGGGGAGGAGTAATGAGCAGTTCTTC.

This chain links TRBV7-9 with TRBJ2-5; 13 bases fit TRBD2. The ends lost 4 bases at V and 0 bases at J; junction bases unmatched: 2. CDR1 SEHNR and CDR2 FQNEAQ come from the germline V gene (reference sequence). The CDR3 spans 16 residues. DNA of the CDR3: TGTGCCAGCAGCTGGACTAGCGGGAGACACCAAGAGACCCAGTACTTC. As protein: CASSWTSGRHQETQYF.

V usage is TRBV5-1 and J usage is TRBJ2-7; perhaps TRBD2 as D (5 bases). CDR3 size: 15 residues. CDR1 and CDR2 from the germline V gene are SGHRS and YFSETQ. Trimming pared 3 bases from V and 5 bases from J, leaving 18 bases between. The CDR3 nucleotides read TGCGCCAGCAGCTACCTTGTCGGAGGAAAGCACGAGCAGTACTTC. It specifies CASSYLVGGKHEQYF.

The chain carries TRBV28 and TRBJ2-5; tentatively, D is TRBD2 (5 bases). In germline, CDR1 is MDHEN, CDR2 SYDVKM. The CDR3 is 16 amino acids. V was shortened by 1 base and J by 0 bases, with 12 bases between the two germline ends. The CDR3 sequence is CASSLLTWEHQETQYF. In nucleotides, the CDR3 is TGTGCCAGCAGTTTATTAACTTGGGAGCACCAAGAGACCCAGTACTTC.

This clone was observed once. The rearrangement joins TRBV14 to TRBJ1-1; 7 bases are shared with TRBD1. The CDR3 spans 14 residues. CDR1 is SGHDN, CDR2 FVKESK, per germline. J gave up 3 bases and V 3 bases, and 4 bases lay outside the gene matches. This CDR3 reads CASSQEQGYTEAFF. Here the CDR3 DNA reads TGTGCCAGCAGCCAGGAACAGGGGTACACTGAAGCTTTCTTT.

The CDR3 is CSVEVGSDYEQYF. The CDR3 region has the DNA TGCAGCGTTGAAGTTGGTAGCGACTACGAGCAGTACTTC. The rearrangement uses TRBV29-1 and TRBJ2-7; D is possibly TRBD2 (5 bases). The CDR3 has 13 amino acids. V dropped 1 base and J dropped 3 bases, with 10 bases sitting between them. The germline gives CDR1 SQVTM, CDR2 ANQGSEA.

The chain carries TRBV14 and TRBJ2-1, with 11 bases matching TRBD2. The CDR3 has 16 amino acids. From germline, CDR1 is SGHDN and CDR2 FVKESK. Trimming at V came to 3 bases and at J to 5 bases, leaving 6 bases not matched to a gene. The CDR3 nucleotides read TGTGCCAGCAGCCACCTACTAGCGGGAGTCCACAATGAGCAGTTCTTC. This gives the protein CASSHLLAGVHNEQFF.